The 32 T cell receptor beta chains listed next were all sequenced from one sample in a study of T cells in Graves' hyperthyroidism and ophthalmopathy. The CDR3 regions of TCR beta were amplified from RNA transcripts. First-round RT-PCR of the TCR CDR3 relied on the HTBI primer set. TCRdb recomputed calls from the multiplex PCR reads with MiXCR, one row per CDR3 protein. The sample has around 390,000 distinct CDR3 sequences, approximately 14% seen once. What was sequenced was blood. The receptor set was obtained from a woman in her 30s with Graves' ophthalmopathy.

This clonotype was picked up a small number of times. The chain has TRBV10-3 and TRBJ1-6; D call uncertain. CDR3 length: 12 residues. V was cut by 1 base and J by 6 bases, with 1 base left in between. From germline, CDR1 is ENHRY and CDR2 SYGVKD. CDR3 region: CAISEFNSPLHF. Written as DNA, the CDR3 is TGTGCCATCAGTGAGTTTAATTCACCCCTCCACTTT.

This clonotype was found many times. The V and J genes are TRBV18 and TRBJ1-2; D might be TRBD1 (6 bases). Trimming removed 2 bases from V and 6 bases from J, with 10 bases in between. The germline CDR1 and CDR2 sequences are KGHSH and LQKENI. The length of the CDR3 is 13 residues. The DNA of the CDR3 is TGTGCCAGCTCACCAAGGCCAGGGGATGGCTACACCTTC. This encodes CASSPRPGDGYTF. The entire variable domain, with the rest obtained from reference TRBV18 and TRBJ1-2, is as follows: NAGVMQNPRHLVRRRGQEARLRCSPMKGHSHVYWYRQLPEEGLKFMVYLQKENIIDESGMPKERFSAEFPKEGPSILRIQQVVRGDSAAYFCASSPRPGDGYTFGSGTRLTVV.

The sample holds many counts of this clonotype. The rearrangement links TRBV7-2 to TRBJ2-3; D not certain. Germline assignment: CDR1 SGHTA and CDR2 FQGNSA. V was pared by 1 base and J by 0 bases, with 8 bases between. This CDR3 spans 15 amino acids. The CDR3 sequence is CASSLEGPSTDTQYF. The CDR3 region has the DNA TGTGCCAGCAGCTTAGAGGGCCCTAGCACAGATACGCAGTATTTT.

This clonotype was seen at least ten times. This chain uses TRBV5-8 with TRBJ1-5, with D possibly TRBD1 on 5 matching bases. Trimming stripped 2 bases from V and 5 bases from J, with 14 bases between. CDR1 is SGHTS, CDR2 YDEGEE, per germline. The CDR3 sequence is 15 residues long. CDR3 in DNA: TGTGCCAGCAGCTTAGGGGCCCTTGGCTATCAGCCCCAGCATTTT. This encodes CASSLGALGYQPQHF.

This clonotype was observed many times. The V gene is TRBV5-1, the J gene TRBJ2-7, with D possibly TRBD2 on 6 matching bases. V shed 2 bases and J shed 5 bases, with 17 bases lying between them. The CDR3 is 15 residues long. CDR1 SGHRS and CDR2 YFSETQ come from the germline V gene. The DNA of the CDR3 is TGCGCCAGCAGCTTATCCGGGGGACCGAGACACGAGCAGTACTTC. Protein sequence: CASSLSGGPRHEQYF.

This clonotype showed up just once. V is TRBV27 and J is TRBJ1-5; D is ambiguous. The germline gives CDR1 MNHEY, CDR2 SMNVEV (reference sequence). V lost 1 base to trimming and J lost 7 bases, with 8 bases between them. This CDR3 spans 13 amino acids. This chain's CDR3 is CASSLLSKQPQHF. The CDR3 DNA reads TGTGCCAGCAGTTTATTGAGTAAGCAGCCCCAGCATTTT.

This clonotype occurred many times. The DNA of the CDR3 is TGTGCTAGTGGTTTATTCCGGGGTCGAATCCTTTACAATGAGCAGTTCTTC. Its translation: CASGLFRGRILYNEQFF. This rearrangement joins TRBV12-5 to TRBJ2-1; maybe TRBD2 (5 bases). This CDR3 spans 17 amino acids. The V gene lost 3 bases and the J gene lost 4 bases, with 19 bases spanning the gap. The germline V gene encodes CDR1 LGHNT and CDR2 FRNRAP.

The V gene is TRBV6-1, the J gene TRBJ2-2; no clear D. The CDR3 covers 13 residues. From germline, CDR1 is MNHNS and CDR2 SASEGT. Trimming shortened V by 3 bases and J by 6 bases, and 8 bases separated the two germline ends. The CDR3 DNA reads TGTGCCAGCAGTGAGCAGGCTCCCGGGGAGCTGTTTTTT. This encodes CASSEQAPGELFF.

Ten or more counts support this clonotype. The chain joins TRBV13 to TRBJ1-5; the D gene is possibly TRBD1 (5 bases). V shed 0 bases and J shed 2 bases, with 11 bases lying between them. Germline assignment: CDR1 PRHDT and CDR2 FYEKMQ (reference sequence). There are 16 residues in the CDR3. CDR3 nucleotides: TGTGCCAGCAGCTTAGGGCCCCGGGGCGGCAATCAGCCCCAGCATTTT. Encoded protein: CASSLGPRGGNQPQHF.

This clonotype was counted ten times or more. V and J are TRBV3-1 and TRBJ1-1; 9 nucleotides match TRBD1. Germline CDR1 and CDR2: LGHDT and YNNKEL (reference sequence). There are 15 residues in the CDR3. The ends lost 2 bases at V and 5 bases at J; junction bases unmatched: 6. The DNA for the CDR3 is TGTGCCAGCAGCCAACTTGGGACAGGGCGGACTGAAGCTTTCTTT. The encoded protein is CASSQLGTGRTEAFF.

This clonotype was seen repeatedly, ten times or more. The chain uses TRBV20-1 and TRBJ1-6, with D possibly matching TRBD1 (5 bases). This CDR3 spans 15 amino acids. Between the trimmed V and J ends, which lost 3 bases and 7 bases, there was a span of 16 bases. Germline CDR1 is DFQATT and CDR2 is SNEGSKA (reference sequence). The chain's CDR3 is CSARIGGANNSPLHF. CDR3 in DNA: TGCAGTGCTAGGATTGGTGGGGCGAACAATTCACCCCTCCACTTT.

This clonotype has at least ten counts. The chain carries TRBV6-1 and TRBJ2-7; TRBD1 matches 8 bases. Germline-derived CDR1 and CDR2 are MNHNS and SASEGT. The junction had 4 bases not matched to a gene; V was cut back by 6 bases and J by 6 bases. This CDR3 has 12 amino acids. The CDR3 protein is CASSLTGGEQYF. The CDR3 nucleotides are TGTGCCAGCAGCCTAACAGGGGGCGAGCAGTACTTC.

Only a few counts were recorded for this clonotype. V and J are TRBV6-4 and TRBJ2-3; unclear D gene. Germline CDR1 reads MRHNA; CDR2 reads SNTAGT. Trimming left V 3 bases short and J 1 base short, with 8 bases between. This CDR3 spans 14 amino acids. The CDR3 loop is CASSEFGGTDTQYF. The CDR3 DNA reads as TGTGCCAGCAGTGAATTTGGGGGCACAGATACGCAGTATTTT.

This clonotype was recorded many times. This chain uses TRBV5-1 with TRBJ1-1; D gene unclear. Trimming shortened V by 1 base and J by 0 bases, and 7 bases separated the two germline ends. This CDR3 comprises 14 residues. CDR1 SGHRS and CDR2 YFSETQ come from the germline V gene. The CDR3 nucleotides read TGCGCCAGCAGCTTGTTCAGAGTGAACACTGAAGCTTTCTTT. It translates to CASSLFRVNTEAFF.

This clonotype was counted at least ten times. This chain uses TRBV15 with TRBJ1-3; tentative D call: TRBD1 (5 bases). The length of the CDR3 is 15 residues. Trimming left V 0 bases short and J 2 bases short, with 8 bases between. Germline CDR1 reads LNHNV; CDR2 reads YYDKDF (reference sequence). For the CDR3, the DNA is TGTGCCACCAGCAGAGATCGGACAACTGGAAACACCATATATTTT. Its protein product is CATSRDRTTGNTIYF.

This clonotype was detected many times. V is TRBV20-1 and J is TRBJ2-3; the D gene is possibly TRBD2 (7 bases). The CDR3 has 13 residues. Trimming cost V 2 bases and J 4 bases, with 10 bases left between them. CDR1 DFQATT and CDR2 SNEGSKA come from the germline V gene (reference sequence). CDR3 DNA sequence: TGCAGTGCTAGAAGGGGGGGGGCAGATACGCAGTATTTT. As protein: CSARRGGADTQYF.

This clonotype was found many times. The chain is built from TRBV7-9 and TRBJ1-6; possibly TRBD1 for D (5 bases). This CDR3 region has 15 residues. CDR1 is SEHNR, CDR2 FQNEAQ, per germline (reference sequence). The V end was cut by 1 base, the J end by 10 bases, with 14 bases between. Here the CDR3 DNA reads TGTGCCAGCAGCTTAGGTCAGGGCGCTCGATCACCCCTCCACTTT. Translating it yields CASSLGQGARSPLHF.

This clonotype was seen repeatedly, ten times or more. The CDR3 loop is CASSPLPGGKQFF. As DNA, the CDR3 is TGTGCCAGCAGCCCACTGCCGGGGGGGAAGCAGTTCTTC. The chain combines TRBV7-3 with TRBJ2-1; 8 bases are a match to TRBD2. J was trimmed by 11 bases and V by 5 bases; bases with no gene match: 8. This CDR3 is 13 amino acids long. CDR1 SGHTA and CDR2 FQGTGA come from the germline V gene.

This clonotype has ten or more counts. V and J are TRBV11-2 and TRBJ1-1, with TRBD1 as a possible D gene (6 bases). V lost 2 bases to trimming and J lost 0 bases, with 19 bases between them. The CDR3 totals 18 residues. Germline assignment: CDR1 SGHAT and CDR2 FQNNGV. CDR3: CASSLSSWGAEMNTEAFF. The CDR3 DNA follows: TGTGCCAGCAGCTTAAGCTCGTGGGGGGCCGAGATGAACACTGAAGCTTTCTTT.

This clonotype was counted ten times or more. The genes are TRBV5-1 and TRBJ2-3; D call uncertain. The germline CDR1 and CDR2 sequences are SGHRS and YFSETQ. The germline V and J ends were trimmed by 0 bases and 1 base, with 9 bases remaining between them. The CDR3 totals 15 residues. The CDR3 bases are TGCGCCAGCAGCTTGGGAACGATTCGCACAGATACGCAGTATTTT. This codes for CASSLGTIRTDTQYF.

This clonotype was seen repeatedly, ten times or more. The chain carries TRBV20-1 and TRBJ2-7, with TRBD1 matching 7 bases. The CDR3 spans 12 residues. CDR1 and CDR2 (germline): DFQATT, SNEGSKA (reference sequence). The V gene end was trimmed by 6 bases and the J gene end by 2 bases; junction bases not matched to a gene: 4. In DNA form, the CDR3 reads TGCAGTGCGGGGGACAGTACCTACGAGCAGTACTTC. Its protein product is CSAGDSTYEQYF.

The chain carries TRBV5-5 and TRBJ2-1; 8 bases agree with TRBD2. The CDR3 totals 15 residues. Germline CDR1 is SGHKS and CDR2 is YYEKEE (reference sequence). The junction had 7 bases not matched to a gene; V was cut back by 4 bases and J by 4 bases. In nucleotides, the CDR3 is TGTGCCAGCAGCCAACGGGGGGGCCAATACAATGAGCAGTTCTTC. Encoded protein: CASSQRGGQYNEQFF.

This clonotype occurred a few times. The chain couples TRBV20-1 to TRBJ1-1, with D maybe TRBD1 (6 bases). Trimming took off 2 bases at V and 4 bases at J, with 17 bases between the two ends. This CDR3 region has 15 residues. CDR1 is DFQATT and CDR2 is SNEGSKA in the germline V gene (reference sequence). In DNA, the CDR3 is TGCAGTGCTAGAAACCCCCGGGCAGGGGTCACTGAAGCTTTCTTT. It specifies CSARNPRAGVTEAFF.

There are many counts of this clonotype. The J gene is TRBJ2-7, the V gene TRBV13, with a possible D match to TRBD2 (5 bases). The CDR3 totals 15 residues. V dropped 2 bases and J dropped 0 bases, with 11 bases sitting between them. Germline loops: CDR1 PRHDT, CDR2 FYEKMQ (reference sequence). The CDR3 bases are TGTGCCAGCAGCTTATTGGAAACTAGCTCCTACGAGCAGTACTTC. It yields the protein CASSLLETSSYEQYF.

In its sample, this clonotype was seen many times. The V and J genes are TRBV29-1 and TRBJ2-3, with 8 bases identical to TRBD1. The J segment lost 6 bases and the V segment lost 7 bases, leaving 6 bases of the junction unmatched. This CDR3 contains 12 residues. Germline V gene sequence: CDR1 SQVTM, CDR2 ANQGSEA. CDR3 residues: CSGDRGVDTQYF. CDR3 DNA: TGCAGCGGTGACAGGGGCGTCGATACGCAGTATTTT.

At least ten counts were recorded for this clonotype. V and J are TRBV27 and TRBJ2-3; 10 bases agree with TRBD2. The germline gives CDR1 MNHEY, CDR2 SMNVEV (reference sequence). The CDR3 loop spans 20 amino acids. J gave up 0 bases and V 2 bases, and 14 bases lay outside the gene matches. CDR3 in DNA: TGTGCCAGCAGTTTAGACCCCGTGCCGACTAGCGGGTCTAGCACAGATACGCAGTATTTT. Encoded protein: CASSLDPVPTSGSSTDTQYF.

This clonotype was found many times. The chain joins TRBV7-8 to TRBJ2-5; tentatively, D is TRBD1 (5 bases). This CDR3 has 14 amino acids. The V gene's germline CDR1 is SGHVS and CDR2 FQNEAQ. The V end was cut by 1 base, the J end by 4 bases, with 10 bases between. DNA for the CDR3: TGTGCCAGCAGCTTAGGGGGCGCGAGAGAGACCCAGTACTTC. Translating gives CASSLGGARETQYF.

In this sample, this clonotype turned up many times. J is TRBJ2-3 and V is TRBV28; D is possibly TRBD2 (6 bases). The germline V gene encodes CDR1 MDHEN and CDR2 SYDVKM. This CDR3 region has 14 residues. V was trimmed by 5 bases and J by 4 bases, leaving 13 bases between them. CDR3 amino acids: CASSPGVAADTQYF. The CDR3, as DNA: TGTGCCAGCAGTCCTGGAGTAGCGGCAGATACGCAGTATTTT.

The chain recombines TRBV12-3 or TRBV12-4 with TRBJ1-6, with D possibly being TRBD1 (6 bases). The CDR3 contains 14 residues. Trimming left V 7 bases short and J 7 bases short, with 14 bases between. CDR3 loop: CASTLTGLNSPLHF. The CDR3 DNA is TGTGCCAGCACCTTGACAGGCTTAAATTCACCCCTCCACTTT.

This clonotype was detected ten times or more. The V call is TRBV2, the J call TRBJ2-7; D perhaps matches TRBD2 (6 bases). The CDR3 spans 16 residues. The V gene's germline CDR1 is SNHLY and CDR2 FYNNEI. V lost 5 bases to trimming and J lost 3 bases, with 20 bases between them. The CDR3 nucleotides read TGTGCCAGCAGTCTTCGCATCCGGGGGAGGAGCTACGAGCAGTACTTC. Translated: CASSLRIRGRSYEQYF. The full variable domain, with the rest looked up from reference TRBV2 and TRBJ2-7, is EPEVTQTPSHQVTQMGQEVILRCVPISNHLYFYWYRQILGQKVEFLVSFYNNEISEKSEIFDDQFSVERPDGSNFTLKIRSTKLEDSAMYFCASSLRIRGRSYEQYFGPGTRLTVT.

The chain uses TRBV10-2 and TRBJ2-6, with unresolved D. V was clipped by 3 bases and J by 0 bases, with 9 bases between them. The CDR3 is made up of 16 amino acids. CDR1 is WSHSY and CDR2 is SAAADI in the germline V gene. The CDR3 loop is CASSDAVFSGANVLTF. The CDR3 region has the DNA TGCGCCAGCAGTGATGCAGTTTTCTCTGGGGCCAACGTCCTGACTTTC.

In its sample, this clonotype was seen many times. The chain carries TRBV12-3 or TRBV12-4 and TRBJ2-2; D is unresolved. Trimming left V 6 bases short and J 3 bases short, with 8 bases between. This CDR3 contains 13 residues. CDR3 bases: TGTGCCAGCAGCCCCCAGTACACCGGGGAGCTGTTTTTT. This sequence encodes CASSPQYTGELFF.